The next 21 T cell receptor beta chains were all read from a single sample in a study of OX40 agonist ivuxolimab in advanced cancers. This table comes from immunoSEQ multiplex PCR, and its TCRdb copy is limited to in-frame clones, with some not included. In the table there are 50,000 to 70,000 clones, approximately 85% of which are singletons. Sequenced material: CD4+ or CD8+ T cells sorted from blood, taken in a trial of the OX40 agonist ivuxolimab. Receptors were obtained from an adult with an advanced solid tumor such as melanoma, head and neck, liver or kidney cancer.

V is TRBV7-8 and J is TRBJ2-7, with TRBD1 matching over 8 bases. CDR1 and CDR2 from the germline V gene are SGHVS and FQNEAQ. The J segment lost 7 bases and the V segment lost 5 bases, leaving 13 bases of the junction unmatched. There are 15 residues in the CDR3. The CDR3 DNA is TGTGCCAGCAGCACAACCCCCGGGACAGGAGTTGAGCAGTACTTC. Translation: CASSTTPGTGVEQYF.

This rearrangement joins TRBV28 to TRBJ2-5; 7 nucleotides match TRBD1. The CDR3 has 17 residues. V was clipped by 4 bases and J by 5 bases; unmatched bases: 16. CDR1 and CDR2 from the germline V gene are MDHEN and SYDVKM. CDR3 nucleotides: TGTGCCAGCAGTTATTCCGGCGACAGGGTCCCTGTGGAGACCCAGTACTTC. Protein: CASSYSGDRVPVETQYF.

The chain employs TRBV7-9 and TRBJ2-2, with D maybe TRBD2 (6 bases). Germline assignment: CDR1 SEHNR and CDR2 FQNEAQ (reference sequence). CDR3 length equals 12 residues. V lost 2 bases, J lost 8 bases, and 6 bases lay in between. The CDR3, as DNA: TGTGCCAGCAGCTTAAGCGGGGGGGAGCTGTTTTTT. Protein product: CASSLSGGELFF.

The chain couples TRBV27 to TRBJ2-7; the D call may be TRBD1 or TRBD2 (5 bases each). This CDR3 is 15 amino acids long. CDR1 is MNHEY and CDR2 is SMNVEV in the germline V gene (reference sequence). The V end was cut by 2 bases, the J end by 2 bases, with 13 bases between. The CDR3 loop reads CASSLKLGVPYEQYF. CDR3 nucleotides: TGTGCCAGCAGTTTAAAGTTGGGGGTTCCCTACGAGCAGTACTTC.

The V gene is TRBV6-5, the J gene TRBJ2-7, with D perhaps matching TRBD1 (6 bases). This CDR3 has 15 residues. Germline CDR1 MNHEY, CDR2 SVGAGI. V lost 6 bases and J lost 0, with 15 bases in between. Here the CDR3 reads CASRGRQASSYEQYF. In nucleotides, the CDR3 is TGTGCCAGCAGGGGTCGACAGGCTAGCTCCTACGAGCAGTACTTC.

The chain couples TRBV19 to TRBJ1-4; D is unclear. Trimming took off 1 base at V and 7 bases at J, with 1 base between the two ends. CDR3 length equals 11 residues. Germline V gives CDR1 LNHDA, CDR2 SQIVND (reference sequence). The CDR3 DNA reads as TGTGCCAGTAGTATAGGTGAAAAACTGTTTTTT. This sequence encodes CASSIGEKLFF.

The table lists this clone with a few counts. The chain employs TRBV6-1 and TRBJ1-1, with D unclear. V was clipped by 6 bases and J by 3 bases, with 11 bases between them. CDR3 length equals 13 residues. Germline lookup yields CDR1 MNHNS and CDR2 SASEGT. The CDR3, as DNA: TGTGCCAGCAGCAAACAGTTGGACACTGAAGCTTTCTTT. It codes for CASSKQLDTEAFF.

The rearrangement joins TRBV6-6 to TRBJ2-1; D may match TRBD1 or TRBD2 (6 bases each). Germline V gene lookup returns CDR1 MNHNY and CDR2 SVGAGI (reference sequence). The CDR3 length is 15 residues. Trimming took off 3 bases at V and 8 bases at J, with 17 bases between the two ends. This CDR3 reads CASSYRGAQSDEQFF. CDR3 DNA: TGTGCCAGCAGTTATAGGGGGGCCCAGAGCGATGAGCAGTTCTTC.

V and J are TRBV11-2 and TRBJ2-3; D gene unclear. CDR3 length equals 12 residues. The germline gives CDR1 SGHAT, CDR2 FQNNGV. Trimming removed 10 bases at V and 2 bases at J, with 10 bases between. The CDR3 here is CATGQSTDTQYF. The CDR3 DNA sequence: TGTGCCACTGGGCAATCCACAGATACGCAGTATTTT.

This clone was seen a single time. This chain links TRBV15 with TRBJ2-1; 8 bases fit TRBD1. The J segment lost 9 bases and the V segment lost 4 bases, leaving 17 bases of the junction unmatched. CDR3 length equals 17 residues. Germline V gene sequence: CDR1 LNHNV, CDR2 YYDKDF (reference sequence). The CDR3 protein is CATSTPVGTGGLGEQFF. DNA of the CDR3: TGTGCCACCAGCACCCCGGTGGGGACAGGCGGTTTAGGTGAGCAGTTCTTC.

This clone has just one count. The chain uses TRBV5-1 and TRBJ1-2, with 8 nucleotides matching TRBD1. The CDR3 runs to 14 residues. The junction had 4 bases not matched to a gene; V was cut back by 0 bases and J by 6 bases. Germline V lookup: CDR1 SGHRS, CDR2 YFSETQ. CDR3 coding DNA: TGCGCCAGCAGCTTGGCAGGGGGCCGGGATGGCTACACCTTC. It translates to CASSLAGGRDGYTF.

CDR3 bases: TGTGCCAGCAGTTCAGGGACAGGGGTGGACACTGAAGCTTTCTTT. Amino acid sequence: CASSSGTGVDTEAFF. The chain recombines TRBV27 with TRBJ1-1; 10 positions agree with TRBD1. V lost 4 bases, J lost 3 bases, and 5 bases stayed unmatched. In germline, CDR1 is MNHEY, CDR2 SMNVEV (reference sequence). CDR3 size: 15 residues.

The chain recombines TRBV7-2 with TRBJ2-3; TRBD2 matches at 9 bases. Germline CDR1 SGHTA, CDR2 FQGNSA. The trim removed 0 bases at V and 0 bases at J, leaving 4 bases unmatched. The CDR3 is 17 residues long. The chain's CDR3 is CASSLASGGPSTDTQYF. CDR3 nucleotide sequence: TGTGCCAGCAGCTTAGCTAGCGGGGGTCCTAGCACAGATACGCAGTATTTT.

This clone has only one observation. CDR3 nucleotides: TGCGCCAGCAGCTTATCGCCGGGATCTAATGAAAAACTGTTTTTT. This translates into CASSLSPGSNEKLFF. The chain employs TRBV5-1 and TRBJ1-4; no clear D gene. Germline values: CDR1 SGHRS, CDR2 YFSETQ. V was pared by 2 bases and J by 3 bases, with 11 bases between. The CDR3 consists of 15 residues.

The chain is built from TRBV30 and TRBJ1-3, with D unresolved. The CDR3 has 15 amino acids. From germline, CDR1 is GTSNPN and CDR2 SVGIG (reference sequence). V lost 0 bases to trimming and J lost 2 bases, with 11 bases between them. The CDR3 DNA is TGTGCCTGGAGTGTAGACATTTTAACTGGAAACACCATATATTTT. Its translation is CAWSVDILTGNTIYF.

The V call is TRBV6-5, the J call TRBJ2-5, with 11 positions matching TRBD2. CDR3 length equals 15 residues. Looked up from germline, CDR1 is MNHEY and CDR2 is SVGAGI. Trimming removed 5 bases from V and 4 bases from J; junction bases left unmatched: 6. In nucleotides, the CDR3 is TGTGCCAGCAGTCCGCCCACTAGCGGGAGAGAGACCCAGTACTTC. It translates to CASSPPTSGRETQYF.

The chain has TRBV19 and TRBJ2-6; no reliable D call. Germline assignment: CDR1 LNHDA and CDR2 SQIVND (reference sequence). V shed 7 bases and J shed 0 bases, with 13 bases lying between them. CDR3 length: 16 residues. CDR3 DNA: TGTGCCAGTAAAGGCAGGCCCTCCTCTGGGGCCAACGTCCTGACTTTC. Translating gives CASKGRPSSGANVLTF. Full variable domain (outside the CDR3, taken from reference TRBV19 and TRBJ2-6): DGGITQSPKYLFRKEGQNVTLSCEQNLNHDAMYWYRQDPGQGLRLIYYSQIVNDFQKGDIAEGYSVSREKKESFPLTVTSAQKNPTAFYLCASKGRPSSGANVLTFGAGSRLTVL.

Here the CDR3 reads CASSRGGSSYGNQPQHF. The CDR3 DNA follows: TGTGCCAGCAGTCGGGGGGGCAGTTCATATGGCAATCAGCCCCAGCATTTT. The chain has TRBV28 and TRBJ1-5, with TRBD1 as a possible D gene (6 bases). The CDR3 has 17 residues. Trimming pared 5 bases from V and 2 bases from J, leaving 19 bases between. CDR1 MDHEN and CDR2 SYDVKM come from the germline V gene.

The chain carries TRBV28 and TRBJ2-2; D call uncertain. Germline V lookup: CDR1 MDHEN, CDR2 SYDVKM. Trimming cost V 6 bases and J 1 base, with 9 bases left between them. The CDR3 consists of 14 residues. CDR3 bases: TGTGCCAGCAGCCCTTGGGAGAACACCGGGGAGCTGTTTTTT. Translation: CASSPWENTGELFF.

In DNA, the CDR3 is TGTGCCAGTACGGAGACTATTTTTTCCTACGAGCAGTACTTC. This sequence encodes CASTETIFSYEQYF. The V and J genes are TRBV19 and TRBJ2-7; perhaps TRBD2 as D (5 bases). Germline assignment: CDR1 LNHDA and CDR2 SQIVND (reference sequence). V was pared by 7 bases and J by 1 base, with 14 bases between. This CDR3 contains 14 residues.

The V gene is TRBV28, the J gene TRBJ1-4, with D maybe TRBD1 (6 bases). V shed 2 bases and J shed 8 bases, with 12 bases lying between them. Germline V gene lookup returns CDR1 MDHEN and CDR2 SYDVKM. There are 14 residues in the CDR3. The CDR3 region is CASSLGGLGEKLFF. Written as DNA, the CDR3 is TGTGCCAGCAGTTTAGGGGGGCTAGGGGAAAAACTGTTTTTT.